Listed below are T cell receptor beta chains from one sample, sequenced in a study of a mutant IDH1 vaccine in newly diagnosed glioma. The table came from immunoSEQ multiplex PCR; TCRdb's copy has only in-frame clones and leaves some out. The sample lists about 36,000 clones, around 82% seen once, with over 7.5% in the top ten. Sequences were derived from PBMCs, sampled from a glioma patient treated with radiotherapy, temozolomide or both. These receptors were taken from a man aged 40-49 years with glioma. Some clones in this sample may be carry-over from other donors' samples. CDR3s leave out the opening cysteine and the closing phenylalanine or tryptophan. The order of the fields is V gene, CDR3 length, CDR3 protein.

v_call: TRBV6-6
cdr3_length: 13
cdr3_aa: ASSYTSGDVNEQF

v_call: TRBV19
cdr3_length: 13
cdr3_aa: ASSIRRVRWTEAF

v_call: TRBV7-9
cdr3_length: 14
cdr3_aa: ASSLDGTGLNEKLF

v_call: TRBV29-1
cdr3_length: 10
cdr3_aa: SVLESTDTQY

v_call: TRBV7-2
cdr3_length: 14
cdr3_aa: ASSFVVPGGQETQY

v_call: TRBV5-1
cdr3_length: 12
cdr3_aa: ASSVVQGAPGYT

v_call: TRBV5-4
cdr3_length: 12
cdr3_aa: ASSAEGGGRGYT

v_call: TRBV9
cdr3_length: 13
cdr3_aa: ASSAWTSFTDTQY

v_call: TRBV6-6
cdr3_length: 10
cdr3_aa: ASSYFGRKAF

v_call: TRBV6-5
cdr3_length: 12
cdr3_aa: ASKGAGLGAQAF

v_call: TRBV9
cdr3_length: 12
cdr3_aa: ASSVGGGGSEQY

v_call: TRBV10-2
cdr3_length: 10
cdr3_aa: ASSEEGNTIY

v_call: TRBV5-1
cdr3_length: 14
cdr3_aa: ASSISGSSGDNEQF

v_call: TRBV2
cdr3_length: 13
cdr3_aa: ASSEVRGPNEKLF

v_call: TRBV18
cdr3_length: 13
cdr3_aa: ASSPIPTGDYEQY

v_call: TRBV7-2
cdr3_length: 12
cdr3_aa: ASSGTDFIGKLF

v_call: TRBV9
cdr3_length: 14
cdr3_aa: ASSVDWGAWDYGYT

v_call: TRBV5-4
cdr3_length: 13
cdr3_aa: ASSYRDRGDTEAF

v_call: TRBV2
cdr3_length: 10
cdr3_aa: ASRTIDYGYT

v_call: TRBV29-1
cdr3_length: 12
cdr3_aa: SVGVSGQGETQY

v_call: TRBV28
cdr3_length: 10
cdr3_aa: ASSFSWSEAF

v_call: TRBV30
cdr3_length: 11
cdr3_aa: AWSRGTSYEQY